These 23 T cell receptor beta chains were all obtained from the same sample, sequenced in a study of human T cells and chemical hapten exposure. As for time point: pre-sensitization, week 0. Documented treatment: therapeutic diphenylcyclopropenone sensitization with weekly scalp DPC. TCRdb ran MiXCR on the RACE reads and lists one entry per CDR3 protein. The sample records 350,000 to 450,000 distinct CDR3 sequences, 4.5% to 5.5% being singletons. Sequenced material: whole blood, taken in connection with sensitization to the hapten diphenylcyclopropenone (DPC). These TCRs come from a woman aged 45-60 years with alopecia areata. Some clones in this sample may be carry-over from other donors' samples.

This clonotype appeared a few times. The chain has TRBV6-5 and TRBJ1-6; D might be TRBD1 (5 bases). Germline assignment: CDR1 MNHEY and CDR2 SVGAGI. The CDR3 runs 16 residues. The germline V and J ends were trimmed by 0 bases and 7 bases, with 13 bases remaining between them. The CDR3 loop is CASSYSPAPGNSPLHF. CDR3 sequence (DNA): TGTGCCAGCAGTTACTCGCCGGCCCCAGGGAATTCACCCCTCCACTTT.

This clonotype was counted many times. V is TRBV5-4 and J is TRBJ2-7; D is uncertain. Looked up from germline, CDR1 is SGHNT and CDR2 is YYREEE (reference sequence). Trimming cost V 5 bases and J 6 bases, with 12 bases left between them. This CDR3 spans 12 amino acids. CDR3 nucleotide sequence: TGTGCCAGCAGGGCGACTGCCGGCGAGCAGTACTTC. Encoded protein: CASRATAGEQYF. Drawing the rest from reference TRBV5-4 and TRBJ2-7, the complete variable domain is ETGVTQSPTHLIKTRGQQVTLRCSSQSGHNTVSWYQQALGQGPQFIFQYYREEENGRGNFPPRFSGLQFPNYSSELNVNALELDDSALYLCASRATAGEQYFGPGTRLTVT.

This clonotype has at least ten counts. CDR3 sequence: CASSLSGLVLNQPQHF. The CDR3 DNA follows: TGTGCCAGCAGTTTATCGGGGTTGGTCTTAAATCAGCCCCAGCATTTT. J is TRBJ1-5 and V is TRBV27; no clear D. This CDR3 has 16 residues. Trimming left V 0 bases short and J 4 bases short, with 13 bases between. CDR1 MNHEY and CDR2 SMNVEV come from the germline V gene (reference sequence).

This clonotype was seen only a few times. V usage is TRBV18 and J usage is TRBJ1-5, with D possibly matching TRBD1 (6 bases). Trimming took off 0 bases at V and 5 bases at J, with 11 bases between the two ends. Germline V gene data show CDR1 as KGHSH and CDR2 as LQKENI. The CDR3 is 15 amino acids. CDR3 loop: CASSPPGQFHQPQHF. DNA of the CDR3: TGTGCCAGCTCACCACCAGGACAGTTCCATCAGCCCCAGCATTTT.

This clonotype came up many times. The chain carries TRBV28 and TRBJ2-2; no firm D call. Trimming left V 4 bases short and J 2 bases short, with 11 bases between. CDR1 and CDR2 (germline): MDHEN, SYDVKM. This CDR3 region has 15 residues. The CDR3 DNA sequence: TGTGCCAGCAGTTCCTCGGACGCCAACACCGGGGAGCTGTTTTTT. This translates into CASSSSDANTGELFF. Together with reference TRBV28 and TRBJ2-2, the CDR3 gives the full variable domain: DVKVTQSSRYLVKRTGEKVFLECVQDMDHENMFWYRQDPGLGLRLIYFSYDVKMKEKGDIPEGYSVSREKKERFSLILESASTNQTSMYLCASSSSDANTGELFFGEGSRLTVL.

Ten or more counts support this clonotype. V and J are TRBV12-3 or TRBV12-4 and TRBJ1-5, with a weak D call TRBD1 (5 bases). With 7 bases removed from V and 2 bases from J, the gap between germline ends came to 9 bases. The CDR3 has 13 residues. The CDR3 region has the DNA TGTGCCAGCATGCGGGGGGGCAATCAGCCCCAGCATTTT. It yields the protein CASMRGGNQPQHF.

This clonotype has more than one count but fewer than ten. The chain uses TRBV20-1 and TRBJ2-1, with 8 bases lining up with TRBD2. The length of the CDR3 is 16 residues. Germline V gene data show CDR1 as DFQATT and CDR2 as SNEGSKA (reference sequence). V was clipped by 5 bases and J by 3 bases; unmatched bases: 12. The CDR3 loop is CSAGRPAGGIYNEQFF. Written as DNA, the CDR3 is TGCAGTGCTGGCCGCCCTGCGGGGGGTATCTACAATGAGCAGTTCTTC.

This clonotype was counted at least ten times. This sequence joins TRBV12-3 or TRBV12-4 and TRBJ2-5; 7 nucleotides agree with TRBD1. J was trimmed by 2 bases and V by 4 bases; bases with no gene match: 4. This CDR3 spans 14 amino acids. CDR3 DNA sequence: TGTGCCAGCAGTTGGACAGGTGCTCAAGAGACCCAGTACTTC. This gives the protein CASSWTGAQETQYF.

The J gene is TRBJ2-3, the V gene TRBV4-3; possibly TRBD2 for D (6 bases). V dropped 2 bases and J dropped 0 bases, with 12 bases sitting between them. Germline lookup yields CDR1 LGHNA and CDR2 YSLEER. The CDR3 spans 16 residues. CDR3 in DNA: TGCGCCAGCAGCCAAACCCTTAGCGGTAGCACAGATACGCAGTATTTT. Amino acids: CASSQTLSGSTDTQYF.

This clonotype has at least ten counts. CDR3 nucleotide sequence: TGTGCCAGCAGTTCCCTGACCTTAATCGAGCAGTACTTC. Protein: CASSSLTLIEQYF. This rearrangement joins TRBV27 to TRBJ2-7; the D is unclear. The germline CDR1 and CDR2 sequences are MNHEY and SMNVEV (reference sequence). The CDR3 contains 13 residues. Trimming pared 4 bases from V and 6 bases from J, leaving 13 bases between.

This clonotype has more than one count but fewer than ten. J is TRBJ2-1 and V is TRBV3-1; D remains ambiguous. This CDR3 comprises 16 residues. V lost 4 bases to trimming and J lost 4 bases, with 17 bases between them. Germline CDR1 reads LGHDT; CDR2 reads YNNKEL (reference sequence). The CDR3 loop is CASSPPPQEPYNEQFF. For the CDR3, the DNA is TGTGCCAGCAGCCCTCCACCCCAAGAACCTTACAATGAGCAGTTCTTC.

This clonotype has just a few counts. The V and J genes are TRBV18 and TRBJ2-3; D gene ambiguous. The ends were cut back, 3 bases at V and 4 bases at J, with 11 bases in the middle. The CDR3 contains 14 residues. Germline V lookup: CDR1 KGHSH, CDR2 LQKENI. CDR3 DNA: TGTGCCAGCTCACCCCGTGGGCAGCCAGATACGCAGTATTTT. It codes for CASSPRGQPDTQYF.

The DNA of the CDR3 is TGTGCCAGCCAATACTATGGCTACACCTTC. It yields the protein CASQYYGYTF. The chain joins TRBV6-6 to TRBJ1-2; D is unclear. Trimming cost V 8 bases and J 3 bases, with 4 bases left between them. From germline, CDR1 is MNHNY and CDR2 SVGAGI (reference sequence). The CDR3 covers 10 residues.

This clonotype was counted only a few times. This chain links TRBV20-1 with TRBJ2-3; no definite D call. Deletions cut 5 bases from V and 0 bases from J, with 9 bases between. Germline CDR1 is DFQATT and CDR2 is SNEGSKA (reference sequence). The CDR3 covers 13 residues. The CDR3 bases are TGCAGTGCTGGGATTTTTAGCACAGATACGCAGTATTTT. This codes for CSAGIFSTDTQYF.

This clonotype was seen a handful of times. The CDR3 is CASSLLAGSWNEQFF. CDR3 sequence (DNA): TGTGCCAGCAGCTTACTAGCGGGGTCCTGGAATGAGCAGTTCTTC. The chain has TRBV7-2 and TRBJ2-1; 9 positions agree with TRBD2. The germline CDR1 and CDR2 sequences are SGHTA and FQGNSA. There are 15 residues in the CDR3. V gave up 2 bases and J gave up 7 bases; unmatched junction bases: 6.

This clonotype has only a few counts. This sequence joins TRBV12-3 or TRBV12-4 and TRBJ1-6; D uncertain. V lost 6 bases and J 9 bases, leaving 15 bases between the germline ends. CDR3 length equals 14 residues. As DNA, the CDR3 is TGTGCCAGCAGGTCCGACTTGGGAATTTCACCCCTCCACTTT. Protein sequence: CASRSDLGISPLHF.

This chain uses TRBV18 with TRBJ1-5, with D possibly matching TRBD1 (6 bases). Germline CDR1 and CDR2: KGHSH and LQKENI. Trimming shortened V by 6 bases and J by 0 bases, and 12 bases separated the two germline ends. This CDR3 spans 15 amino acids. The CDR3 region has the DNA TGTGCCAGCTCCCAAGGACAGAATAGCAATCAGCCCCAGCATTTT. This encodes CASSQGQNSNQPQHF. Full variable domain (rest looked up from reference TRBV18 and TRBJ1-5): NAGVMQNPRHLVRRRGQEARLRCSPMKGHSHVYWYRQLPEEGLKFMVYLQKENIIDESGMPKERFSAEFPKEGPSILRIQQVVRGDSAAYFCASSQGQNSNQPQHFGDGTRLSIL.

The sample holds many counts of this clonotype. The V gene is TRBV4-1, the J gene TRBJ2-3; 7 nucleotides align to TRBD2. Germline trimming cut 0 bases from V and 2 bases from J; bases unmatched to any gene: 2. The CDR3 has 15 amino acids. The germline V gene encodes CDR1 MGHRA and CDR2 YSYEKL. CDR3 region: CASSQDGTNTDTQYF. The CDR3, as DNA: TGCGCCAGCAGCCAAGATGGGACTAACACAGATACGCAGTATTTT.

This clonotype has a count of ten or more. The rearrangement links TRBV4-1 to TRBJ1-4, with a weak D call TRBD1 (6 bases). The CDR3 spans 16 residues. Between the trimmed V and J ends, which lost 0 bases and 0 bases, there was a span of 8 bases. CDR1 is MGHRA and CDR2 is YSYEKL in the germline V gene. As DNA, the CDR3 is TGCGCCAGCAGCCAAGAAGAGGGGGCAACTAATGAAAAACTGTTTTTT. Protein sequence: CASSQEEGATNEKLFF.

V and J are TRBV6-2 or TRBV6-3 and TRBJ2-3, with a tentative D call TRBD2 (6 bases). Trimming removed 7 bases at V and 1 base at J, with 12 bases between. Germline V gives CDR1 MNHEY, CDR2 SVGEGT. The CDR3 sequence is 14 residues long. CDR3 nucleotide sequence: TGTGCCAGCACGGGGGACGGAGGCACAGATACGCAGTATTTT. It is translated as CASTGDGGTDTQYF.

The chain links TRBV2 to TRBJ1-1; 7 nucleotides match TRBD1. The CDR3 totals 14 residues. V shed 7 bases and J 4 bases; nucleotides not matched to a gene: 9. Germline-derived CDR1 and CDR2 are SNHLY and FYNNEI. The DNA for the CDR3 is TGTGCCAGCACTTTATTACAGGGGACCACTGAAGCTTTCTTT. It codes for CASTLLQGTTEAFF.

This clonotype was detected many times. The chain is built from TRBV24-1 and TRBJ1-5, with D possibly matching TRBD1 (5 bases). The CDR3 extends over 15 amino acids. With 3 bases removed from V and 5 bases from J, the gap between germline ends came to 13 bases. Per germline, CDR1 KGHDR and CDR2 SFDVKD. The chain's CDR3 is CATSDILQAYQPQHF. Written as DNA, the CDR3 is TGTGCCACCAGTGATATTCTACAGGCTTATCAGCCCCAGCATTTT.

The chain is built from TRBV9 and TRBJ1-5; tentative D call: TRBD1 (6 bases). The CDR3 spans 14 residues. V dropped 9 bases and J dropped 2 bases, with 15 bases sitting between them. Germline CDR1 is SGDLS and CDR2 is YYNGEE. The CDR3 sequence: CAKRGGCGNQPQHF. The CDR3 DNA reads as TGTGCCAAAAGGGGGGGCTGTGGCAATCAGCCCCAGCATTTT.